Below are 19 T cell receptor beta chains sequenced from a single sample in a study of cytomegalovirus exposure and HLA in healthy donors. Use of 60 Vbeta and 13 Jbeta primers characterized the PCR. Some clones are missing from TCRdb's copy, which holds only in-frame ones; the method was immunoSEQ multiplex PCR. The table lists 160,000 or so clones, roughly four fifths of them singletons, with approximately 1.4% in the top ten. The material sequenced was PBMCs. These receptors came from a man between 60 and 70 years old in good health and CMV-seronegative.

The CDR3: CASSESLAGSGELFF. CDR3 sequence (DNA): TGTGCCAGCAGTGAATCCTTGGCGGGGTCCGGGGAGCTGTTTTTT. The J gene is TRBJ2-2, the V gene TRBV25-1; TRBD2 might be the D (6 bases). The germline V gene encodes CDR1 MGHDK and CDR2 SYGVNS. Between the trimmed V and J ends, which lost 1 base and 6 bases, there was a span of 12 bases. This CDR3 has 15 amino acids.

The chain uses TRBV19 and TRBJ2-2; D is perhaps TRBD2 (6 bases). V was shortened by 2 bases and J by 1 base, with 8 bases between the two germline ends. The germline V gene has CDR1 LNHDA and CDR2 SQIVND (reference sequence). The CDR3 runs to 15 residues. The CDR3 region is CASSITGENTGELFF. The CDR3, as DNA: TGTGCCAGTAGTATAACGGGGGAGAACACCGGGGAGCTGTTTTTT.

The sample holds one count of this clone. The chain links TRBV6-1 to TRBJ2-1, with a possible D match to TRBD2 (6 bases). Trimming removed 0 bases from V and 6 bases from J, with 21 bases in between. CDR1 and CDR2 (germline): MNHNS, SASEGT. This CDR3 has 18 residues. Here the CDR3 DNA reads TGTGCCAGCAGTGAAGCGCCAGTCGGGTTTGGGGGGTTCAATGAGCAGTTCTTC. Translation: CASSEAPVGFGGFNEQFF.

The chain is built from TRBV7-2 and TRBJ2-7; 13 bases are shared with TRBD2. CDR1 and CDR2 from the germline V gene are SGHTA and FQGNSA. V dropped 2 bases and J dropped 1; count of bases not matched to a gene: 5. CDR3 length: 17 residues. CDR3 sequence (DNA): TGTGCCAGCAGCTTAAGCCGGGGACTAGCGGGATCCTACGAGCAGTACTTC. It yields the protein CASSLSRGLAGSYEQYF.

The gene calls are TRBV7-6 and TRBJ1-6; D gene unclear. Germline V gene sequence: CDR1 SGHVS, CDR2 FNYEAQ. V was clipped by 2 bases and J by 4 bases, with 9 bases between them. The CDR3 has 15 amino acids. The chain's CDR3 is CASSLSQQYNSPLHF. DNA for the CDR3: TGTGCCAGCAGCTTAAGTCAACAGTATAATTCACCCCTCCACTTT.

The gene calls are TRBV11-2 and TRBJ2-3; 7 nucleotides line up with TRBD1. The CDR3 loop spans 14 amino acids. J gave up 2 bases and V 5 bases, and 4 bases lay outside the gene matches. The germline CDR1 and CDR2 sequences are SGHAT and FQNNGV. The chain's CDR3 is CASSRDRATDTQYF. The DNA for the CDR3 is TGTGCCAGCAGCCGTGACAGGGCCACAGATACGCAGTATTTT.

The chain combines TRBV11-1 with TRBJ1-1; D perhaps matches TRBD1 (6 bases). Looked up from germline, CDR1 is SGHAT and CDR2 is FQDESV (reference sequence). V was pared by 3 bases and J by 11 bases, with 22 bases between. The CDR3 is made up of 15 amino acids. The CDR3 spells CASSFRRDNFGEAFF. DNA of the CDR3: TGTGCCAGCAGCTTTCGAAGGGACAACTTTGGGGAGGCTTTCTTT. The entire variable domain, with the rest obtained from reference TRBV11-1 and TRBJ1-1, is as follows: EAEVAQSPRYKITEKSQAVAFWCDPISGHATLYWYRQILGQGPELLVQFQDESVVDDSQLPKDRFSAERLKGVDSTLKIQPAELGDSAMYLCASSFRRDNFGEAFFGQGTRLTVV.

The chain links TRBV11-1 to TRBJ1-1; 8 bases fit TRBD1. Germline CDR1 SGHAT, CDR2 FQDESV (reference sequence). CDR3 length: 15 amino acids. After removal of 1 base from V and 8 bases from J, the junction contained 9 bases not matched to a gene. The CDR3 protein is CASSLEQGAISEAFF. In DNA, the CDR3 is TGTGCCAGCAGCTTAGAGCAGGGGGCCATTTCAGAAGCTTTCTTT.

The chain has TRBV13 and TRBJ1-2; the D is unclear. The CDR3 totals 14 residues. Germline V lookup: CDR1 PRHDT, CDR2 FYEKMQ (reference sequence). The V end lost 3 bases, the J end lost 5 bases, and 13 bases lay between the germline ends. The CDR3 loop is CASSFGYVGYGYTF. The CDR3 DNA is TGTGCCAGCAGCTTCGGGTACGTCGGGTATGGCTACACCTTC.

This sequence joins TRBV27 and TRBJ2-7; 9 bases fit TRBD1. The CDR3 is 15 residues long. V was pared by 2 bases and J by 4 bases, with 6 bases of the junction left unmatched. From germline, CDR1 is MNHEY and CDR2 SMNVEV (reference sequence). CDR3 nucleotides: TGTGCCAGCAGTTTAGGATTCGGACAGGGGTACGAGCAGTACTTC. Protein product: CASSLGFGQGYEQYF.

The V gene is TRBV25-1, the J gene TRBJ2-3, with 10 bases that match TRBD1. CDR1 is MGHDK, CDR2 SYGVNS, per germline. The CDR3 covers 16 residues. The trim removed 3 bases at V and 2 bases at J, leaving 5 bases unmatched. The CDR3 bases are TGTGCCAGCAGTGAGCCCGGGACAGGGGTCACAGATACGCAGTATTTT. Amino acids: CASSEPGTGVTDTQYF.

This chain joins TRBV5-6 and TRBJ2-1; 12 positions match TRBD1. There are 15 residues in the CDR3. Germline CDR1 is SGHDT and CDR2 is YYEEEE. The V and J ends lost 5 bases and 7 bases, in that order; junction bases with no gene match: 7. The CDR3 DNA reads TGTGCCAGCAGTGACGGGACAGGGGGCCGTAATGAGCAGTTCTTC. It encodes CASSDGTGGRNEQFF.

The V and J genes are TRBV19 and TRBJ1-2; 9 bases fit TRBD1. This CDR3 spans 14 amino acids. Germline V gives CDR1 LNHDA, CDR2 SQIVND (reference sequence). V was clipped by 4 bases and J by 8 bases; unmatched bases: 8. The CDR3: CASSRGQGTGGYTF. The CDR3 DNA is TGTGCCAGTAGTAGAGGACAGGGGACGGGAGGCTACACCTTC.

V usage is TRBV7-2 and J usage is TRBJ2-1; TRBD1 agrees at 9 bases. Germline CDR1 and CDR2: SGHTA and FQGNSA. V lost 5 bases to trimming and J lost 8 bases; unmatched junction nucleotides: 10. The CDR3 has 15 residues. CDR3 sequence reads: CASSLPGTGIDEQFF. CDR3 bases: TGTGCCAGCAGCCTGCCGGGGACAGGGATCGATGAGCAGTTCTTC.

J is TRBJ1-1 and V is TRBV7-3, with 7 nucleotides matching TRBD1. The ends lost 5 bases at V and 1 base at J; junction bases unmatched: 7. CDR3 length: 15 residues. Germline V gene sequence: CDR1 SGHTA, CDR2 FQGTGA. CDR3 sequence (DNA): TGTGCCAGCAGCCCTGGAGGACAGGCGAACACTGAAGCTTTCTTT. Its protein product is CASSPGGQANTEAFF.

As regards this clone: Relative to the germline gene, one junction end is altered; a read error may explain this. The genes are TRBV7-3 and TRBJ1-2; 7 bases fit TRBD1. Germline V gene lookup returns CDR1 SGHTA and CDR2 FQGTGA. The CDR3 sequence is 15 residues long. The CDR3, as DNA: TGTTCCAGCAGCTTAACCCCCGACAGGGAACATGGCTACACCTTC. This sequence encodes CSSSLTPDREHGYTF.

CDR3 residues: CASSFRGLSAGELFF. The CDR3 DNA reads as TGTGCCAGCAGCTTTAGGGGGCTCTCCGCTGGGGAGCTGTTTTTT. The rearrangement joins TRBV11-2 to TRBJ2-2, with TRBD1 matching 7 bases. Germline CDR1 SGHAT, CDR2 FQNNGV. After removal of 3 bases from V and 8 bases from J, the junction contained 9 bases not matched to a gene. The CDR3 spans 15 residues. Full variable domain (remainder filled in from reference TRBV11-2 and TRBJ2-2): EAGVAQSPRYKIIEKRQSVAFWCNPISGHATLYWYQQILGQGPKLLIQFQNNGVVDDSQLPKDRFSAERLKGVDSTLKIQPAKLEDSAVYLCASSFRGLSAGELFFGEGSRLTVL.

V gene TRBV6-1 combines with J gene TRBJ2-6; a possible D gene is TRBD2 (6 bases). Germline CDR1 and CDR2: MNHNS and SASEGT. The CDR3 extends over 16 amino acids. Trimming pared 2 bases from V and 3 bases from J, leaving 11 bases between. CDR3 region: CASSELGGGGANVLTF. As DNA, the CDR3 is TGTGCCAGCAGTGAACTCGGGGGTGGTGGGGCCAACGTCCTGACTTTC.

This clone was counted between two and nine times. This chain joins TRBV19 and TRBJ1-4; 7 bases line up with TRBD1. After removal of 7 bases from V and 5 bases from J, the junction contained 7 bases not matched to a gene. The germline V gene has CDR1 LNHDA and CDR2 SQIVND (reference sequence). The CDR3 extends over 14 amino acids. The CDR3 coding sequence is TGTGCCAGTATGCCGGGGACAGCAAATGAAAAACTGTTTTTT. It is translated as CASMPGTANEKLFF.